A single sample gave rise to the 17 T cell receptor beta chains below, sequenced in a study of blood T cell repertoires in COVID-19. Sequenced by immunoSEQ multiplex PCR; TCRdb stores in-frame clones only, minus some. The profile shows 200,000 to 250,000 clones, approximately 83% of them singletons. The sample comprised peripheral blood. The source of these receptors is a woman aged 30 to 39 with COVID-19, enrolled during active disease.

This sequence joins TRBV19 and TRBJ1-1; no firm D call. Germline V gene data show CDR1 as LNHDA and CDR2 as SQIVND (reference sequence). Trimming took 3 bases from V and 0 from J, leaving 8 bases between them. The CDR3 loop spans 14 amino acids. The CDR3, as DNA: TGTGCCAGTAGTATTGGGCACATGAACACTGAAGCTTTCTTT. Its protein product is CASSIGHMNTEAFF.

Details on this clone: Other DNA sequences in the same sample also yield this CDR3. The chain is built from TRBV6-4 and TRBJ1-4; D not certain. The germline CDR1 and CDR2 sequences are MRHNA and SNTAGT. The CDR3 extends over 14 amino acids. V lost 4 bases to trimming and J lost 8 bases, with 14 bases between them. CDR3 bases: TGTGCCAGCAGTGCTAGCACCGGCGGGGAAAAACTGTTTTTT. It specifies CASSASTGGEKLFF.

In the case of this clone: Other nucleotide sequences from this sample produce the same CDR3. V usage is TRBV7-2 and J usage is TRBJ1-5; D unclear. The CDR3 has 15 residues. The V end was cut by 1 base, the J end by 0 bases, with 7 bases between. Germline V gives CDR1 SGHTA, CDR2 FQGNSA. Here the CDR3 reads CASSLDSYSNQPQHF. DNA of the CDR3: TGTGCCAGCAGCTTAGACAGCTATAGCAATCAGCCCCAGCATTTT.

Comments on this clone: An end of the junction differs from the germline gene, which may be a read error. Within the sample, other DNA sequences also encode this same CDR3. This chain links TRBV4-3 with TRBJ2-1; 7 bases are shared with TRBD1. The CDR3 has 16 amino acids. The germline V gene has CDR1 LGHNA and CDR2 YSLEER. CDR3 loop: CASSQLQGHPYNEQFF. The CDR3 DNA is TGCGCCAGCAGCCAGTTACAGGGGCATCCCTACAATGAACAGTTCTTC.

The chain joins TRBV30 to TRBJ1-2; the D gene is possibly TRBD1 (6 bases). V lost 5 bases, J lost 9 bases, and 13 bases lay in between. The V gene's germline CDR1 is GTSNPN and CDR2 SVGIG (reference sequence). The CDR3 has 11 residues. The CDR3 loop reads CAWGGGESYTF. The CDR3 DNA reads TGTGCCTGGGGAGGGGGGGAAAGCTACACCTTC.

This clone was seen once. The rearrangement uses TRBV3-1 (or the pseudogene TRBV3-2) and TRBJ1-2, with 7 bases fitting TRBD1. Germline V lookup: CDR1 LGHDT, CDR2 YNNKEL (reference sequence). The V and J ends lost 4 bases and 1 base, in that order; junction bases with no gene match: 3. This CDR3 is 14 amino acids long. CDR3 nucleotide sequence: TGTGCCAGCAGCCCCGGGACAGTTAACTATGGCTACACCTTC. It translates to CASSPGTVNYGYTF.

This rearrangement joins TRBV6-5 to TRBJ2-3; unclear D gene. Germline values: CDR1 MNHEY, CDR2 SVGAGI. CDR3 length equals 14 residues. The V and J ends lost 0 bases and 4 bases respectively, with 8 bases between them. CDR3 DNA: TGTGCCAGCAGTTACTCGATAAGCGCAGATACGCAGTATTTT. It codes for CASSYSISADTQYF.

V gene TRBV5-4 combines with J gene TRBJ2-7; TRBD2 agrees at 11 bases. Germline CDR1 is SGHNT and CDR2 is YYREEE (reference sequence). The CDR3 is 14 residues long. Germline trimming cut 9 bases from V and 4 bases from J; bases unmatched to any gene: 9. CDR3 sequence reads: CAISSGRASYEQYF. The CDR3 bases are TGTGCCATAAGTAGCGGGAGGGCCTCGTACGAGCAGTACTTC.

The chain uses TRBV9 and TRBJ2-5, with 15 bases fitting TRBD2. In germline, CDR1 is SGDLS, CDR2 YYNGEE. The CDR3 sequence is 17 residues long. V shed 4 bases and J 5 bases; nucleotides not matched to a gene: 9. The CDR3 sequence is CASSRTSGGASQETQYF. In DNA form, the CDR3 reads TGTGCCAGCAGCCGGACTAGCGGGGGGGCTTCCCAGGAGACCCAGTACTTC.

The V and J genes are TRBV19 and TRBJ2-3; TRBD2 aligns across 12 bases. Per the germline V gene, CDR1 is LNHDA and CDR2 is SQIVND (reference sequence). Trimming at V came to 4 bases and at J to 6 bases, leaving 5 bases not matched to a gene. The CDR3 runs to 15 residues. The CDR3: CASSTPTSGSDTQYF. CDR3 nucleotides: TGTGCCAGTAGTACCCCGACTAGCGGGAGTGATACGCAGTATTTT.

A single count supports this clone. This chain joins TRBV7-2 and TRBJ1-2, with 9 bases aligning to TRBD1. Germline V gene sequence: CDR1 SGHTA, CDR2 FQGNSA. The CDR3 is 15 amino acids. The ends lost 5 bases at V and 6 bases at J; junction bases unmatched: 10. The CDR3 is CASSVSGTGRNGYTF. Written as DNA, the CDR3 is TGTGCCAGCAGCGTATCCGGGACAGGGAGGAATGGCTACACCTTC.

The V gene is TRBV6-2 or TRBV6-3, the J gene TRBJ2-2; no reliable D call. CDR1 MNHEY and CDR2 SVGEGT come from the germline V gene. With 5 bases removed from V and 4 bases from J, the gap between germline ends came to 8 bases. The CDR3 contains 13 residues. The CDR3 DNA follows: TGTGCCAGCAGTCCAGTGGCCACCGGGGAGCTGTTTTTT. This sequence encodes CASSPVATGELFF.

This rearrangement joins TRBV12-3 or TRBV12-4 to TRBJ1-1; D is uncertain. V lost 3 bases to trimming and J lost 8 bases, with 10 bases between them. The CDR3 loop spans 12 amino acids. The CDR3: CASSFEDNEAFF. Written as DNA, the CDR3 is TGTGCCAGCAGTTTTGAGGATAACGAAGCTTTCTTT.

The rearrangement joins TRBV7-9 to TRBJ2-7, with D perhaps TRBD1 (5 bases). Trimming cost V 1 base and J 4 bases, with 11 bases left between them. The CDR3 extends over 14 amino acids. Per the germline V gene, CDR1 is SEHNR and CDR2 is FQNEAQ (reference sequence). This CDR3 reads CASSLGTLSYEQYF. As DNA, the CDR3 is TGTGCCAGCAGCTTAGGGACACTATCTTACGAGCAGTACTTC.

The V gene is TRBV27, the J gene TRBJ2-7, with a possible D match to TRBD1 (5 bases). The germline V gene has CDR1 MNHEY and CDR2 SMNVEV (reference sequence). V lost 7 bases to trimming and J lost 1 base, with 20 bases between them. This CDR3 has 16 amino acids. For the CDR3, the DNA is TGTGCCAGCACCTCTTCTAGAGACAGCTCTTCCTACGAGCAGTACTTC. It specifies CASTSSRDSSSYEQYF.

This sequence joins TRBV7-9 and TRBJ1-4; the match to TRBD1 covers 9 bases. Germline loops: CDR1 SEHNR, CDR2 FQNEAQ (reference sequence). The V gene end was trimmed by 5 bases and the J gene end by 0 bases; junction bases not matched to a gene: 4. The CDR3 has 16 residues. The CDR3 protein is CASSRGQGTTNEKLFF. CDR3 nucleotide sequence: TGTGCCAGCAGCCGTGGACAGGGGACAACTAATGAAAAACTGTTTTTT.

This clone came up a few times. CDR3 region: CASSMGQVGYGYTF. In DNA, the CDR3 is TGTGCCAGCAGCATGGGACAGGTGGGCTATGGCTACACCTTC. The chain recombines TRBV7-8 with TRBJ1-2, with 8 bases lining up with TRBD1. Germline V lookup: CDR1 SGHVS, CDR2 FQNEAQ. J was trimmed by 4 bases and V by 5 bases; bases with no gene match: 6. The CDR3 loop spans 14 amino acids. The whole variable domain, remainder taken from reference TRBV7-8 and TRBJ1-2, is GAGVSQSPRYKVAKRGQDVALRCDPISGHVSLFWYQQALGQGPEFLTYFQNEAQLDKSGLPSDRFFAERPEGSVSTLKIQRTQQEDSAVYLCASSMGQVGYGYTFGSGTRLTVV.